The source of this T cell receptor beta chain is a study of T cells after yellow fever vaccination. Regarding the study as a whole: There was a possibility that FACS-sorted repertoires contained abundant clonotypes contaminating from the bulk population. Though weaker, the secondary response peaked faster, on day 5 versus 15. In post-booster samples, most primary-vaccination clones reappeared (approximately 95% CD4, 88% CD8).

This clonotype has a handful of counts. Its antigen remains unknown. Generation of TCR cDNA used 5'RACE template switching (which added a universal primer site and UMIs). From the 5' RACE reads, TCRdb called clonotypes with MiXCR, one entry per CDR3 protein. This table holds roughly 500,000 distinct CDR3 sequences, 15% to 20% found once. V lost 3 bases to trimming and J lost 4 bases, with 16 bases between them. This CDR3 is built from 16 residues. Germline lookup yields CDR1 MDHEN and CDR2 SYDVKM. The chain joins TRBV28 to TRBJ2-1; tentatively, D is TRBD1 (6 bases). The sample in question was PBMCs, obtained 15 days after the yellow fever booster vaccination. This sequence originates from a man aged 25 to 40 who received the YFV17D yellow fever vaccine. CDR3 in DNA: TGTGCCAGCAGTTTTTATTACAGGGAAAGGTACAATGAGCAGTTCTTC. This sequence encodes CASSFYYRERYNEQFF.